This T cell receptor (beta chain) appears in the sequencing data of a study of T-cell memory formation after mild COVID-19. Findings and limits, study-wide: Among clones contracting day 15 to 85, CD4/CD8 was balanced, whereas later expanders leaned CD4+.

Unmatched junction bases numbered 2, after V lost 2 bases and J lost 4 bases. CDR1 is MNHEY, CDR2 SVGAGI, per germline. This CDR3 contains 13 residues. Using its own MiXCR run on the 5' RACE reads, TCRdb lists one record per CDR3 protein. The table shows about 400,000 distinct CDR3 sequences, with around a quarter occurring only once. This clonotype was picked up a small number of times. Its antigen is unknown. The material sequenced was PBMCs or a T cell subset sorted from them (not recorded which). The clonotype comes from an adult woman who had mild COVID-19 (a few samples of this study predate the infection). Cell type and time point are not known. This chain links TRBV6-5 with TRBJ2-7; the match to TRBD1 covers 7 bases. In DNA, the CDR3 is TGTGCCAGCAGTTACCGACAGGGATACGAGCAGTACTTC. Translating gives CASSYRQGYEQYF.